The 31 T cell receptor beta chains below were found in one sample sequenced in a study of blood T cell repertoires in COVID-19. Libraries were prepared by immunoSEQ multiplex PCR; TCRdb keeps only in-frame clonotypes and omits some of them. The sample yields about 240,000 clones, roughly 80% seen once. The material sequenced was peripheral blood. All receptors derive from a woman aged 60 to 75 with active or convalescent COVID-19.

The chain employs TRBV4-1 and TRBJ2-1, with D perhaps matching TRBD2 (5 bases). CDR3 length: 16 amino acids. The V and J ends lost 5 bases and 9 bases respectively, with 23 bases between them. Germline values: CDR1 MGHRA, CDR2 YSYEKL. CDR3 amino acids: CASSKATDFRGSEQFF. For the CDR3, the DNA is TGCGCCAGCAGCAAAGCCACAGACTTCCGGGGAAGTGAGCAGTTCTTC.

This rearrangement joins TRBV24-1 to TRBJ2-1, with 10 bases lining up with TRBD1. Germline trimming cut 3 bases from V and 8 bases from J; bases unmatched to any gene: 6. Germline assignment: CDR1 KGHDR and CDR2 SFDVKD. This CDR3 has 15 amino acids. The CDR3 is CATSDGDRGLDEQFF. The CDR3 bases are TGTGCCACCAGTGATGGGGACAGGGGTTTGGATGAGCAGTTCTTC.

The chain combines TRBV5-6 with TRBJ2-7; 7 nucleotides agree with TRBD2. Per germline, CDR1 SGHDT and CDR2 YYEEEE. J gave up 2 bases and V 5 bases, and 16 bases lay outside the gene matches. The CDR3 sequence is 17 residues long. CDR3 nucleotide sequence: TGTGCCAGCAGTTTTGTACCGGGAGGACTCCGACCCTACGAGCAGTACTTC. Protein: CASSFVPGGLRPYEQYF. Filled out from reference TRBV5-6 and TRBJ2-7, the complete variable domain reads DAGVTQSPTHLIKTRGQQVTLRCSPKSGHDTVSWYQQALGQGPQFIFQYYEEEERQRGNFPDRFSGHQFPNYSSELNVNALLLGDSALYLCASSFVPGGLRPYEQYFGPGTRLTVT.

As DNA, the CDR3 is TGTGCCAGCAGCTCCACCCGACAGGGATGGTATGGCTACACCTTC. The encoded protein is CASSSTRQGWYGYTF. This chain joins TRBV7-8 and TRBJ1-2; 7 bases match TRBD1. Looked up from germline, CDR1 is SGHVS and CDR2 is FQNEAQ. J was trimmed by 5 bases and V by 4 bases; bases with no gene match: 10. This CDR3 spans 15 amino acids.

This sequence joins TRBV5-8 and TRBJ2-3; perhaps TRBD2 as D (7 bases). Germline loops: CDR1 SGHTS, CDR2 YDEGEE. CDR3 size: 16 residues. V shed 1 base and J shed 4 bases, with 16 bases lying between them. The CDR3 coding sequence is TGTGCCAGCAGCTTGAGGGGGAGGGGTGCGGCAGATACGCAGTATTTT. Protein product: CASSLRGRGAADTQYF.

CDR3 sequence: CSVAGTSKETQYF. The CDR3 bases are TGCAGCGTGGCCGGGACTAGCAAAGAGACCCAGTACTTC. The chain links TRBV29-1 to TRBJ2-5; 9 bases are a match to TRBD2. CDR3 length: 13 amino acids. From germline, CDR1 is SQVTM and CDR2 ANQGSEA. Losses at the gene ends were 6 bases for V and 3 bases for J; bases not matched to a gene: 5. The full variable domain, rest sourced from reference TRBV29-1 and TRBJ2-5, is SAVISQKPSRDICQRGTSLTIQCQVDSQVTMMFWYRQQPGQSLTLIATANQGSEATYESGFVIDKFPISRPNLTFSTLTVSNMSPEDSSIYLCSVAGTSKETQYFGPGTRLLVL.

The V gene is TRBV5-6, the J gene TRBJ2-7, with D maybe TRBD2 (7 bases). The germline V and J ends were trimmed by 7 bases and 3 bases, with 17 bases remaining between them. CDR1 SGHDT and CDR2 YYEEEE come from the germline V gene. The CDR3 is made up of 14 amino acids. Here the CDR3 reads CASHEGGDDYEQYV. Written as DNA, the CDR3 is TGTGCCAGCCACGAGGGGGGGGACGACTACGAGCAGTACGTC.

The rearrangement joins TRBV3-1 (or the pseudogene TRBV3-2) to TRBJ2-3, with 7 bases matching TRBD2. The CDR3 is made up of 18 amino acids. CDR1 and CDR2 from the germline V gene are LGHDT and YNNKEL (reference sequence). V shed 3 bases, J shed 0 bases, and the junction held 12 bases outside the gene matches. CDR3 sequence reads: CASSHSSERDSSTDTQYF. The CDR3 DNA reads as TGTGCCAGCAGCCATTCATCTGAGCGGGACTCTAGCACAGATACGCAGTATTTT.

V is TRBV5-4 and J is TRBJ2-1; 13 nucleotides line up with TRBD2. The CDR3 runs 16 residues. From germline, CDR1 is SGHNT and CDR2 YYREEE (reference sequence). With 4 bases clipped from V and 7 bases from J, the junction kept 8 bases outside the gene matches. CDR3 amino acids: CASSGGLAGVGNEQFF. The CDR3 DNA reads TGTGCCAGCAGCGGTGGACTAGCGGGAGTGGGAAATGAGCAGTTCTTC.

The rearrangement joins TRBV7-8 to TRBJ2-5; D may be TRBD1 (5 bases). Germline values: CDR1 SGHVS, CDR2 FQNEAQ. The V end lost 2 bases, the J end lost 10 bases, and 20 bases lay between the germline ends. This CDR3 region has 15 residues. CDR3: CASSLTVGPPDGQYF. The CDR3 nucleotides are TGTGCCAGCAGCTTAACGGTGGGGCCCCCAGATGGCCAGTACTTC.

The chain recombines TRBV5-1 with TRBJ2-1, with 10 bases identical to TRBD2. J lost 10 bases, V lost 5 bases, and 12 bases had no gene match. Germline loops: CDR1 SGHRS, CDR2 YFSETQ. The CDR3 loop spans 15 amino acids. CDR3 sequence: CASSRSGRAPAEQFF. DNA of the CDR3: TGCGCCAGCAGTAGGAGCGGGAGGGCCCCTGCCGAGCAGTTCTTC.

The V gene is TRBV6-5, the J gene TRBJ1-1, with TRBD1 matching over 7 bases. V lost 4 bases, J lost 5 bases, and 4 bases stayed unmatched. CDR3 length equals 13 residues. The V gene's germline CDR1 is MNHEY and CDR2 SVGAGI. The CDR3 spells CASSSDRATEAFF. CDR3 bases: TGTGCCAGCAGTTCCGACAGGGCAACTGAAGCTTTCTTT.

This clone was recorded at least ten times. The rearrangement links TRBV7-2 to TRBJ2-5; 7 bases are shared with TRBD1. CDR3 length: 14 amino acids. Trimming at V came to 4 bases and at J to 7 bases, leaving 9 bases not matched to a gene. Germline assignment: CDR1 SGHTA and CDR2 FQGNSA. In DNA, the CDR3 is TGTGCCAGCAGCTCGAGACAGGGTCTGGGGACCCAGTACTTC. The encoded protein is CASSSRQGLGTQYF.

The CDR3 sequence is CASSRRTGELTDTQYF. Written as DNA, the CDR3 is TGTGCCAGCAGCCGCCGGACAGGCGAACTCACAGATACGCAGTATTTT. The chain recombines TRBV11-3 with TRBJ2-3; 7 bases match TRBD1. V shed 5 bases and J 2 bases; nucleotides not matched to a gene: 10. The CDR3 has 16 amino acids. CDR1 is SGHNT, CDR2 YENEEA, per germline.

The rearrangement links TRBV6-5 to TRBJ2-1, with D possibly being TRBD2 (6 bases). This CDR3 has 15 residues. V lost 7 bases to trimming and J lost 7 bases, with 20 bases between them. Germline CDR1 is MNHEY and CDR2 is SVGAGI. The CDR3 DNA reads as TGTGCCAGCACATTAGCGGAAGGGGCCCTAAATGAGCAGTTCTTC. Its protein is CASTLAEGALNEQFF.

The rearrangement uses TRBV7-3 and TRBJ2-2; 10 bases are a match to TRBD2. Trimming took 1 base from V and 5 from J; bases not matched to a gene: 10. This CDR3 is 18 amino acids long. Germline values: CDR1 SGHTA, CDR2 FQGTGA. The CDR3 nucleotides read TGTGCCAGCAGCTTAAGTTCTAGCGGGAGCCGGGGGACCGGGGAGCTGTTTTTT. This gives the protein CASSLSSSGSRGTGELFF.

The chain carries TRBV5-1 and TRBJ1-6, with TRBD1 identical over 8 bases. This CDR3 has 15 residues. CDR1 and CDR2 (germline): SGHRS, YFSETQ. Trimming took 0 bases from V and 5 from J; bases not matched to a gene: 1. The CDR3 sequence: CASSLGTGNNSPLHF. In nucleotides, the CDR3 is TGCGCCAGCAGCTTGGGGACAGGGAATAATTCACCCCTCCACTTT.

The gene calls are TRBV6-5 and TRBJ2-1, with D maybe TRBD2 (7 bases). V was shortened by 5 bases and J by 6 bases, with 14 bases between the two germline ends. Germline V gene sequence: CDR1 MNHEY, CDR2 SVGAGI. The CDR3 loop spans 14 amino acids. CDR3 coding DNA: TGTGCCAGCAGTACGACGGGGGGCCGCAATGAGCAGTTCTTC. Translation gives CASSTTGGRNEQFF.

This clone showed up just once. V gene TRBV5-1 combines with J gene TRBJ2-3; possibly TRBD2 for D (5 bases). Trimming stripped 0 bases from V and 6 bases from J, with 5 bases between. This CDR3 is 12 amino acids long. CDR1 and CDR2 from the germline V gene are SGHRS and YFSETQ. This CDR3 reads CASSLGGDTQYF. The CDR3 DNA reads TGCGCCAGCAGCTTGGGAGGGGATACGCAGTATTTT.

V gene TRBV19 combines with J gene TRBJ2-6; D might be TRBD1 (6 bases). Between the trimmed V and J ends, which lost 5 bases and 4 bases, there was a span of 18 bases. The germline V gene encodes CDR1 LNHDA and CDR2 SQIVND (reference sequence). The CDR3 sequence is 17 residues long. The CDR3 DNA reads TGTGCCAGTAGTCCCGGGACATCCTGGTTGGGGGCCAACGTCCTGACTTTC. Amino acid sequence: CASSPGTSWLGANVLTF.

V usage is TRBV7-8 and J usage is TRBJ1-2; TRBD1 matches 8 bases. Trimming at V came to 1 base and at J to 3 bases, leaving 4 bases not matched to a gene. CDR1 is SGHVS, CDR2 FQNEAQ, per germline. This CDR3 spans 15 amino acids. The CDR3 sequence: CASSLGQGRDYGYTF. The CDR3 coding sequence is TGTGCCAGCAGCTTAGGACAGGGGCGGGACTATGGCTACACCTTC. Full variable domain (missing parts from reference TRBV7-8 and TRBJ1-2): GAGVSQSPRYKVAKRGQDVALRCDPISGHVSLFWYQQALGQGPEFLTYFQNEAQLDKSGLPSDRFFAERPEGSVSTLKIQRTQQEDSAVYLCASSLGQGRDYGYTFGSGTRLTVV.

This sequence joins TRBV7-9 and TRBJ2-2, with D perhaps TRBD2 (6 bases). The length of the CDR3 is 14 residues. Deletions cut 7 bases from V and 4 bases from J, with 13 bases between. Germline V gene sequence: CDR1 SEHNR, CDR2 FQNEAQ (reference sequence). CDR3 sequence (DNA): TGTGCCAGCACCACGGGGGTTAGCACCGGGGAGCTGTTTTTT. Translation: CASTTGVSTGELFF.

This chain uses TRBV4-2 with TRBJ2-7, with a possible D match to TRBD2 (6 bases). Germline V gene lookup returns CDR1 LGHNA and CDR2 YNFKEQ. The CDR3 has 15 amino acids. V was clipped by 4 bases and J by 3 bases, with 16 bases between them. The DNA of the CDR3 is TGTGCCAGCAGCCGAGGGTCTGGGGAGGACTACGAGCAGTACTTC. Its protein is CASSRGSGEDYEQYF.

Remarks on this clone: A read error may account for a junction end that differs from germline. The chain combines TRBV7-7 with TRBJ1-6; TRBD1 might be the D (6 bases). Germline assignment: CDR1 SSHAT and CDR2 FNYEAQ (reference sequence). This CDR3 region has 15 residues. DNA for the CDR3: TGTGCTAGCAGCTACCCGGGACAATATAATTCACCCCTCCACTTT. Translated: CASSYPGQYNSPLHF. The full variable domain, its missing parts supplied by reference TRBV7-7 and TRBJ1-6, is GAGVSQSPRYKVTKRGQDVTLRCDPISSHATLYWYQQALGQGPEFLTYFNYEAQPDKSGLPSDRFSAERPEGSISTLTIQRTEQRDSAMYRCASSYPGQYNSPLHFGNGTRLTVT.

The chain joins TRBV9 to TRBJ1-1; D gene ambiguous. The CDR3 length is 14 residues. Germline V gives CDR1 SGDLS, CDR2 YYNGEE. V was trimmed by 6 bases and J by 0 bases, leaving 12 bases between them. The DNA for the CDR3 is TGTGCCAGCAATTTATGGCATCTGAACACTGAAGCTTTCTTT. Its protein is CASNLWHLNTEAFF. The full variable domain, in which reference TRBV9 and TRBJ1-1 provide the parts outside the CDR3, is DSGVTQTPKHLITATGQRVTLRCSPRSGDLSVYWYQQSLDQGLQFLIQYYNGEERAKGNILERFSAQQFPDLHSELNLSSLELGDSALYFCASNLWHLNTEAFFGQGTRLTVV.

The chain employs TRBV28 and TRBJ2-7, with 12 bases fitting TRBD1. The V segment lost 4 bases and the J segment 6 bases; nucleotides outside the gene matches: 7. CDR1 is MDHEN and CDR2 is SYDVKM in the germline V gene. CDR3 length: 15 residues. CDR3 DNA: TGTGCCAGCAGTTGGGGACAGGGGGCTAACAGCGAGCAGTACTTC. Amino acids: CASSWGQGANSEQYF.

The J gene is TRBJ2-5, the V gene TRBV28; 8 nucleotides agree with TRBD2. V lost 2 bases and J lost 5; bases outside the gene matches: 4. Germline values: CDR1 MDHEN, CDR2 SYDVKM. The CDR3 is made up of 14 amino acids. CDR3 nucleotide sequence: TGTGCCAGCAGTTTACTGGGACTAGATGAGACCCAGTACTTC. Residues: CASSLLGLDETQYF.

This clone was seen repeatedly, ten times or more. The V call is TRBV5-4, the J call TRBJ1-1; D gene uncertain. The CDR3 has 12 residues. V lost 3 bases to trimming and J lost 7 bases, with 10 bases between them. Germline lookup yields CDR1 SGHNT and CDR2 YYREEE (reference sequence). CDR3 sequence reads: CASSYQAVEAFF. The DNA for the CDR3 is TGTGCCAGCAGCTATCAAGCGGTTGAAGCTTTCTTT. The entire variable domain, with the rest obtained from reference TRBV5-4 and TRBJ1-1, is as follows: ETGVTQSPTHLIKTRGQQVTLRCSSQSGHNTVSWYQQALGQGPQFIFQYYREEENGRGNFPPRFSGLQFPNYSSELNVNALELDDSALYLCASSYQAVEAFFGQGTRLTVV.

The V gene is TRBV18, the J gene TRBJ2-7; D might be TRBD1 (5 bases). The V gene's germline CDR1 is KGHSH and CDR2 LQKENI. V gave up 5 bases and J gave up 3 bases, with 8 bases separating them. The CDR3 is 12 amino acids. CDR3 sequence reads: CASSSDSYEQYV. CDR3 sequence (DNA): TGTGCCAGCTCATCCGACAGCTACGAGCAGTACGTC.

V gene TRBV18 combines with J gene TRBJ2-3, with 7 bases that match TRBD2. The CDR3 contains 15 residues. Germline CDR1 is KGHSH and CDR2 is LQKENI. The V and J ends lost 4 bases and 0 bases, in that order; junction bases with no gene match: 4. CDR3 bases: TGTGCCAGCTCACGGGACTACGGTAGCACAGATACGCAGTATTTT. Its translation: CASSRDYGSTDTQYF.

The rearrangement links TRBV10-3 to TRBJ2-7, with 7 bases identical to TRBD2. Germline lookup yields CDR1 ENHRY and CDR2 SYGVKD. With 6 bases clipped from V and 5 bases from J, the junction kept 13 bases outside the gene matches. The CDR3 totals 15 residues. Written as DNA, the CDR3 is TGTGCCATCAGCTCTTCGGGCGGGAGCGTCAACGAGCAGTACTTC. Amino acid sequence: CAISSSGGSVNEQYF.